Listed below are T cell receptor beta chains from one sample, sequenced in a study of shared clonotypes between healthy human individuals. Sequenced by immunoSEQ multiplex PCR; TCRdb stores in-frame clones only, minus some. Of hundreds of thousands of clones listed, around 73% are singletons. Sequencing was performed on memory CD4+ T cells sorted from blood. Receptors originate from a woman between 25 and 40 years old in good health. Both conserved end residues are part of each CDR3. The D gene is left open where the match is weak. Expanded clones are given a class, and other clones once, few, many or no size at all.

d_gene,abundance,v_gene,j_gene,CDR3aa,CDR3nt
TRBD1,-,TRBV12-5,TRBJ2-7,CASGTLTGAWYEQYF,TGTGCTAGTGGTACTCTGACAGGGGCGTGGTACGAGCAGTACTTC
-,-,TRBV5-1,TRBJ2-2,CASSLGDLRTGELFF,TGCGCCAGCAGCTTAGGGGACTTACGCACCGGGGAGCTGTTTTTT
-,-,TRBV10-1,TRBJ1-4,CASSAGGGSVEKLFF,TGCGCCAGCAGTGCCGGCGGGGGGTCAGTTGAAAAACTGTTTTTT
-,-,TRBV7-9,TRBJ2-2,CASSLQDLANTGELFF,TGTGCCAGCAGCTTGCAGGACCTGGCCAACACCGGGGAGCTGTTTTTT
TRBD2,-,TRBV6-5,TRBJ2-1,CASSSPGLGGNEQFF,TGTGCCAGCAGTTCGCCGGGACTAGGCGGCAATGAGCAGTTCTTC
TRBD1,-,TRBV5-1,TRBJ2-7,CASSSGQGRSYF,TGCGCCAGCAGCTCCGGACAGGGGAGATCGTACTTC
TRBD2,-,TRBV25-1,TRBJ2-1,CASSENSRLAGVYNEQFF,TGTGCCAGCAGTGAAAATTCCCGGCTAGCGGGAGTTTACAATGAGCAGTTCTTC
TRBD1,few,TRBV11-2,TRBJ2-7,CASSSTGTGAYEQYF,TGTGCCAGCAGCTCAACCGGGACAGGGGCCTACGAGCAGTACTTC
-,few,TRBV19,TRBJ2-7,CATQPGAGEQYF,TGTGCCACCCAACCCGGGGCCGGCGAGCAGTACTTC
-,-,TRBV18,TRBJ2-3,CASSLYDTQYF,TGTGCCAGCTCACTTTATGATACGCAGTATTTT
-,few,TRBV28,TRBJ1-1,CASSFPGTGNTEAFF,TGTGCCAGCAGTTTCCCCGGGACGGGGAACACTGAAGCTTTCTTT
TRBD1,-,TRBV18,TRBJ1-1,CASSPVAGGGVTEAFF,TGTGCCAGCTCACCAGTGGCAGGGGGCGGAGTCACTGAAGCTTTCTTT
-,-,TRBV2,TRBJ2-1,CASSESVSGKQFF,TGTGCCAGCAGTGAAAGCGTGTCTGGGAAGCAGTTCTTC
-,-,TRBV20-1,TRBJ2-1,CSARFSGLEFF,TGCAGTGCTAGGTTCTCGGGATTGGAGTTCTTC
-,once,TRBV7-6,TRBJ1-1,CASSWGTPNTEAFF,TGTGCCAGCAGCTGGGGGACACCGAACACTGAAGCTTTCTTT
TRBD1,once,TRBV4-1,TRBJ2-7,CASSQEGQGPYEQYF,TGCGCCAGCAGCCAAGAGGGACAGGGTCCCTACGAGCAGTACTTC
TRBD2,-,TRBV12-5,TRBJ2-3,CASGLAGITDTQYF,TGTGCTAGTGGCCTAGCGGGAATCACAGATACGCAGTATTTT
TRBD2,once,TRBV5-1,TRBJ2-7,CASSLLAEGTYEQYF,TGCGCCAGCAGCTTGCTAGCGGAGGGTACCTACGAGCAGTACTTC
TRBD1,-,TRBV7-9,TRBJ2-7,CASSLGRDRLGEQYF,TGTGCCAGCAGCTTAGGTCGGGACAGGCTGGGCGAGCAGTACTTC
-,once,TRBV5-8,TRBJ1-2,CASSQPGQRNYGYTF,TGTGCCAGCAGCCAACCCGGACAGCGTAACTATGGCTACACCTTC